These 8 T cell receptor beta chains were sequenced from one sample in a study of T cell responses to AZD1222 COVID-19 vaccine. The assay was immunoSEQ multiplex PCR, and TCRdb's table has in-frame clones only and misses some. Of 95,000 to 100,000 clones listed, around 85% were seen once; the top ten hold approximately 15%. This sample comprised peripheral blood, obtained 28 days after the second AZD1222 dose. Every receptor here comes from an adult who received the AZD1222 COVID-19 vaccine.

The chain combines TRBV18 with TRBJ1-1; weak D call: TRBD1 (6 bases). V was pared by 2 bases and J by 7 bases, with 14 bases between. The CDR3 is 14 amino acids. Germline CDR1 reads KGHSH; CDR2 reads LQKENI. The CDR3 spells CASSPSRDTFEAFF. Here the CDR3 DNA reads TGTGCCAGCTCACCATCCCGGGACACCTTTGAAGCTTTCTTT.

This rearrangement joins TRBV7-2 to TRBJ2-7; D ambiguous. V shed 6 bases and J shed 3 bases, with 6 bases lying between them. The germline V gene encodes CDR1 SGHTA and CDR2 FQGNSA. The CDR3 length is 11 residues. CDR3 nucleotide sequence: TGTGCCAGCAGTTCTGTCTACGAGCAGTACTTC. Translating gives CASSSVYEQYF.

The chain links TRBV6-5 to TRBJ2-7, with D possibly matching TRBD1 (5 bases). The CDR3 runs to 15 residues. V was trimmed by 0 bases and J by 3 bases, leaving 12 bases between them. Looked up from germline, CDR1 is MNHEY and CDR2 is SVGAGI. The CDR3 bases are TGTGCCAGCAGTTACTCGGGCAGGGTTGGCTACGAGCAGTACTTC. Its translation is CASSYSGRVGYEQYF.

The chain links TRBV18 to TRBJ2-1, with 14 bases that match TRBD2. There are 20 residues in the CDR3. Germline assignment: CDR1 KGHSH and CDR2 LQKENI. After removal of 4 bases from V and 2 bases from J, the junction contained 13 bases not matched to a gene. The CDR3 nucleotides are TGTGCCAGCTCACTCGCTCCGGGACTAGCGGGAGAGGGGCCCTACAATGAGCAGTTCTTC. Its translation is CASSLAPGLAGEGPYNEQFF. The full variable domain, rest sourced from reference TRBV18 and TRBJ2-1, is NAGVMQNPRHLVRRRGQEARLRCSPMKGHSHVYWYRQLPEEGLKFMVYLQKENIIDESGMPKERFSAEFPKEGPSILRIQQVVRGDSAAYFCASSLAPGLAGEGPYNEQFFGPGTRLTVL.

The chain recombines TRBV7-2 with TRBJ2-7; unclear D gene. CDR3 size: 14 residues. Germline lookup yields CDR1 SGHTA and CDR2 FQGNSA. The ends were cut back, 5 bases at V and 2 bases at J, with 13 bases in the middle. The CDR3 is CASSPLGVPYEQYF. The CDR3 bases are TGTGCCAGCAGCCCCCTGGGCGTCCCCTACGAGCAGTACTTC.

This chain's CDR3 is CASSFHGADTEAFF. DNA of the CDR3: TGCGCCAGCAGCTTCCATGGGGCGGACACTGAAGCTTTCTTT. This chain joins TRBV5-1 and TRBJ1-1; a possible D gene is TRBD1 (5 bases). The length of the CDR3 is 14 residues. The V end lost 2 bases, the J end lost 3 bases, and 11 bases lay between the germline ends. Germline loops: CDR1 SGHRS, CDR2 YFSETQ.

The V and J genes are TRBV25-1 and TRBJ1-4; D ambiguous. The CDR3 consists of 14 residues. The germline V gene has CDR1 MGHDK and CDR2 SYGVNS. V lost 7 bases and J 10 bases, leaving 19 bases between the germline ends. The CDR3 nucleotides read TGTGCCAGCACTGATCCTGGCTTGGGAAGAAAACTGTTTTTT. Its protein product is CASTDPGLGRKLFF.

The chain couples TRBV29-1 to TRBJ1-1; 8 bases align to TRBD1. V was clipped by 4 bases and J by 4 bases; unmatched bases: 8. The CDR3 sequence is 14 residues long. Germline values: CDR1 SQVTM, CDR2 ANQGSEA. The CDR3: CSVGWNRGTTEAFF. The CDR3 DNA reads TGCAGCGTTGGATGGAACAGGGGGACCACTGAAGCTTTCTTT.